Following are 20 T cell receptor beta chains from one sample sequenced in a study of T-cell memory formation after mild COVID-19. TCRdb independently ran MiXCR on the 5' RACE reads; one entry per CDR3 protein. The sample includes fewer than 350,000 distinct CDR3 sequences, around 8% seen only once; the top ten take about 20%. The material sequenced was PBMCs or a T cell subset sorted from them (not recorded which). The source of these receptors is a man younger than 35 who had mild COVID-19 (a few samples of this study predate the infection). Cell type and time point are not known.

This clonotype has only a few counts. CDR3: CASTRTSSGETQYF. CDR3 bases: TGTGCCAGCACCCGGACTAGCTCCGGAGAGACCCAGTACTTC. The gene calls are TRBV6-1 and TRBJ2-5; 8 bases line up with TRBD2. There are 14 residues in the CDR3. Germline values: CDR1 MNHNS, CDR2 SASEGT. V lost 7 bases, J lost 4 bases, and 8 bases stayed unmatched.

The CDR3 region is CASSQEGNQPQHF. CDR3 DNA sequence: TGTGCCAGCAGTCAGGAGGGGAATCAGCCCCAGCATTTT. This chain connects TRBV7-9 to TRBJ1-5; possibly TRBD1 for D (5 bases). CDR3 length: 13 residues. Germline CDR1 is SEHNR and CDR2 is FQNEAQ (reference sequence). V was clipped by 6 bases and J by 4 bases, with 10 bases between them.

This clonotype appeared many times. The J gene is TRBJ2-5, the V gene TRBV5-1; D remains ambiguous. Germline V gene lookup returns CDR1 SGHRS and CDR2 YFSETQ. The CDR3 contains 13 residues. V gave up 2 bases and J gave up 5 bases, with 10 bases separating them. The CDR3 DNA is TGCGCCAGCAGCTTACAACTCGGGGAGACCCAGTACTTC. Its translation is CASSLQLGETQYF.

This clonotype was counted a few times. The J gene is TRBJ1-5, the V gene TRBV4-1; weak D call: TRBD1 (6 bases). Germline lookup yields CDR1 MGHRA and CDR2 YSYEKL. The V and J ends lost 3 bases and 4 bases respectively, with 19 bases between them. The CDR3 runs to 17 residues. CDR3 protein: CASSQDPPGTPNQPQHF. The CDR3 DNA follows: TGCGCCAGCAGCCAGGATCCCCCCGGGACACCGAATCAGCCCCAGCATTTT.

This clonotype occurred a few times. The V gene is TRBV7-2, the J gene TRBJ1-2; 8 nucleotides align to TRBD1. Per germline, CDR1 SGHTA and CDR2 FQGNSA. The CDR3 runs to 14 residues. V shed 1 base and J 6 bases; nucleotides not matched to a gene: 4. Written as DNA, the CDR3 is TGTGCCAGCAGCTTAGGTCGGACAGGGAATGGCTACACCTTC. Its protein is CASSLGRTGNGYTF. The whole variable domain, filled in from reference TRBV7-2 and TRBJ1-2, reads GAGVSQSPSNKVTEKGKDVELRCDPISGHTALYWYRQSLGQGLEFLIYFQGNSAPDKSGLPSDRFSAERTGGSVSTLTIQRTQQEDSAVYLCASSLGRTGNGYTFGSGTRLTVV.

This clonotype has a handful of counts. The rearrangement joins TRBV11-3 to TRBJ2-1, with 9 bases identical to TRBD1. Germline-derived CDR1 and CDR2 are SGHNT and YENEEA. The J segment lost 9 bases and the V segment lost 5 bases, leaving 11 bases of the junction unmatched. The CDR3 sequence is 15 residues long. CDR3 residues: CASSRSQQGAGEQFF. In nucleotides, the CDR3 is TGTGCCAGCAGCCGATCCCAACAGGGGGCTGGTGAGCAGTTCTTC.

This clonotype has only a few counts. For the CDR3, the DNA is TGTGCCAGCAGTCCACAGGGGGCAAGGGGCTACACCTTC. This codes for CASSPQGARGYTF. This sequence joins TRBV12-3 or TRBV12-4 and TRBJ1-2, with 9 nucleotides matching TRBD1. Unmatched junction bases numbered 6, after V lost 5 bases and J lost 8 bases. CDR3 length: 13 residues.

This clonotype has more than one count but fewer than ten. The chain couples TRBV5-1 to TRBJ1-2; 8 nucleotides match TRBD1. The germline V gene has CDR1 SGHRS and CDR2 YFSETQ. With V trimmed by 4 bases and J by 7 bases, 6 bases remained unmatched. CDR3 length: 13 amino acids. The CDR3 DNA reads as TGCGCCAGCAGCCCACAGGGGGAACGTGGCTACACCTTC. Translating gives CASSPQGERGYTF.

The genes are TRBV12-3 or TRBV12-4 and TRBJ1-5, with D possibly being TRBD1 (5 bases). V was pared by 8 bases and J by 7 bases, with 21 bases between. This CDR3 is 15 amino acids long. Here the CDR3 DNA reads TGTGCCAGCCAAGAATTTGAGGGACCCAGGCAGCCCCAGCATTTT. It encodes CASQEFEGPRQPQHF.

The rearrangement joins TRBV7-2 to TRBJ2-3; possible D gene TRBD2, 7 bases. Germline V gene sequence: CDR1 SGHTA, CDR2 FQGNSA. This CDR3 is 16 amino acids long. The ends were cut back, 3 bases at V and 5 bases at J, with 18 bases in the middle. As DNA, the CDR3 is TGTGCCAGCAGCTTCCGCGGGGGCATAGTGGGAGATACGCAGTATTTT. Its translation is CASSFRGGIVGDTQYF.

Only a few counts were recorded for this clonotype. The V gene is TRBV28, the J gene TRBJ1-2; no clear D. Trimming pared 5 bases from V and 4 bases from J, leaving 14 bases between. The CDR3 extends over 14 amino acids. The germline gives CDR1 MDHEN, CDR2 SYDVKM. CDR3 amino acids: CASSLPSGLYGYTF. CDR3 DNA sequence: TGTGCCAGCAGTCTGCCTAGTGGACTCTATGGCTACACCTTC.

This clonotype was counted a few times. This rearrangement joins TRBV4-3 to TRBJ2-7; D possibly matches TRBD1 or TRBD2 (5 bases each). The CDR3 has 16 amino acids. The germline gives CDR1 LGHNA, CDR2 YSLEER. The V gene lost 1 base and the J gene lost 7 bases, with 20 bases spanning the gap. The CDR3 coding sequence is TGCGCCAGCAGCCAAGGCACGGGGCCTCTATCCCGGGAGCAGTACTTC. It codes for CASSQGTGPLSREQYF.

This clonotype appeared many times. Its ends do not fully match the called genes, so a read error is possible. The V call is TRBV5-1, the J call TRBJ1-5, with D possibly being TRBD1 (5 bases). CDR1 SGHRS and CDR2 YFSETQ come from the germline V gene. The CDR3 covers 13 residues. CDR3 DNA sequence: TGTGCCAGCAGCTTAGAGGGGTCGCAGCCCCAGCATTTT. Protein sequence: CASSLEGSQPQHF.

The chain joins TRBV12-3 or TRBV12-4 to TRBJ2-2; D gene ambiguous. CDR3 length equals 13 residues. V was trimmed by 2 bases and J by 3 bases, leaving 4 bases between them. The chain's CDR3 is CASSLKYTGELFF. CDR3 DNA: TGTGCCAGCAGTTTAAAGTACACCGGGGAGCTGTTTTTT.

This clonotype was picked up a small number of times. V gene TRBV27 combines with J gene TRBJ2-7; D ambiguous. Trimming pared 4 bases from V and 3 bases from J, leaving 10 bases between. CDR1 MNHEY and CDR2 SMNVEV come from the germline V gene (reference sequence). The CDR3 has 13 amino acids. CDR3 protein: CASSYQVNYEQYF. CDR3 coding DNA: TGTGCCAGCAGTTATCAGGTGAACTACGAGCAGTACTTC.

This chain uses TRBV23-1 with TRBJ2-5; D might be TRBD1 (6 bases). TRBV23-1 is an ORF, with its function uncertain. The CDR3 is 15 residues long. V was clipped by 7 bases and J by 1 base, with 16 bases between them. The DNA of the CDR3 is TGCGCCAGCACCTACTCAGGGGTCGTCCAAGAGACCCAGTACTTC. Translated: CASTYSGVVQETQYF.

This clonotype has only a few counts. This chain connects TRBV7-3 to TRBJ2-2, with 7 bases lining up with TRBD1. In germline, CDR1 is SGHTA, CDR2 FQGTGA. The trim removed 9 bases at V and 7 bases at J, leaving 8 bases unmatched. This CDR3 is 13 amino acids long. CDR3: CASRQGQGGELFF. In nucleotides, the CDR3 is TGTGCCAGTCGACAGGGACAAGGCGGGGAGCTGTTTTTT.

This chain links TRBV5-4 with TRBJ2-4; 9 nucleotides match TRBD1. The CDR3 has 17 amino acids. Germline trimming cut 0 bases from V and 9 bases from J; bases unmatched to any gene: 13. Per germline, CDR1 SGHNT and CDR2 YYREEE (reference sequence). CDR3 loop: CASSLGRDRAYSSIQYF. The CDR3 DNA sequence: TGTGCCAGCAGCTTGGGCCGGGACAGGGCCTACAGTTCCATTCAGTACTTC.

The sample holds a few counts of this clonotype. Here the CDR3 reads CASRRSPGETQYF. The CDR3 DNA is TGCGCCAGCAGGAGAAGCCCGGGTGAGACCCAGTACTTC. The chain employs TRBV10-1 and TRBJ2-5; unclear D gene. The germline V and J ends were trimmed by 6 bases and 5 bases, with 13 bases remaining between them. This CDR3 is built from 13 residues. Germline V gene data show CDR1 as WNHNN and CDR2 as SYGVQD (reference sequence).

This clonotype has at least ten counts. This chain links TRBV10-3 with TRBJ2-2, with 11 bases that match TRBD2. Per the germline V gene, CDR1 is ENHRY and CDR2 is SYGVKD. The CDR3 is 17 residues long. The V gene end was trimmed by 7 bases and the J gene end by 2 bases; junction bases not matched to a gene: 9. DNA of the CDR3: TGTGCCATCAAGAGCCTAGCGGGGGGCCCAAACACCGGGGAGCTGTTTTTT. Its translation is CAIKSLAGGPNTGELFF.